The source of this T cell receptor beta chain is a study of STAT5B mutations in CD4+ large granular lymphocyte leukemia. Findings and caveats of the study: Main leukemic clonotypes were patient-specific, but more than 20% appeared at low frequency elsewhere.

Sequenced by immunoSEQ multiplex PCR; TCRdb stores in-frame clones only, minus some. This repertoire shows about 30,000 clones, approximately 79% found once; its top ten account for about 2%. In regard to this clone: Its antigen is unidentified.

The CDR3 consists of 15 residues. Germline CDR1 is SGHNT and CDR2 is YENEEA. Trimming cost V 3 bases and J 5 bases, with 13 bases left between them. Sequences were obtained from CD4+ T cells from blood buffy coats. The sequence was collected from a human donor in good health. The chain joins TRBV11-3 to TRBJ2-2; D possibly corresponds to TRBD2 (5 bases). In DNA form, the CDR3 reads TGTGCCAGCAGCTTTGACTACCCGGGGACCGGGGAGCTGTTTTTT. Translating it yields CASSFDYPGTGELFF. The variable domain in full, with the rest retrieved from reference TRBV11-3 and TRBJ2-2, is EAGVVQSPRYKIIEKKQPVAFWCNPISGHNTLYWYLQNLGQGPELLIRYENEEAVDDSQLPKDRFSAERLKGVDSTLKIQPAELGDSAVYLCASSFDYPGTGELFFGEGSRLTVL.